This T cell receptor (beta chain) appears in the sequencing data of a study of blood T cells in healthy people across ages. This CDR3 is 14 amino acids long. Trimming left V 4 bases short and J 4 bases short, with 14 bases between. The germline V gene encodes CDR1 SGDLS and CDR2 YYNGEE. A remark on this clonotype: Its antigen is unidentified.

The study drew donors from healthy Caucasian individuals in Russia aged roughly 6 to 100. Sample-barcoded 5' priming and a J-beta primer mix drove a second PCR of about 6 to 12 cycles. Every cDNA molecule carried a tag from a template-switch adaptor bearing 12 random nucleotides. Using its own MiXCR run on the 5' RACE reads, TCRdb lists one record per CDR3 protein. The repertoire has hundreds of thousands of distinct CDR3 sequences, about 62% of them found once; the top ten carry roughly 20%. Study-level findings and limits: A strong correlation was found between TCR beta diversity and the percentage of naive T cells. The recorded TCR beta diversity per million T cells decreased in a roughly linear manner with age.

V usage is TRBV9 and J usage is TRBJ1-2, with a weak D call TRBD1 (5 bases). Sequenced input: blood. This sequence was found in a man under 40 in good health. DNA for the CDR3: TGTGCCAGCAGCATGCCTGGTAGGGGCTATGGCTACACCTTC. Protein product: CASSMPGRGYGYTF.